This TCR beta chain stems from a study of T cells in Graves' hyperthyroidism and ophthalmopathy. Authors of the study amplified TCR beta CDR3 regions from RNA transcripts. Using the HTBI primer set, a first-round RT-PCR was run on the TCR CDR3. TCRdb called the multiplex PCR reads again in MiXCR, with one record for every CDR3 protein. The sample shows around 200,000 distinct CDR3 sequences, approximately 15% of them seen only once. This clonotype was observed many times. Its target is not known. This clone may be a read error of a much larger clone one base away. The conserved phenylalanine or tryptophan normally closing the CDR3 is absent here, so this likely arose from a read error. Study results and limitations: Onset of ophthalmopathy came a median approximately 6 months after the model predicted it. Clonotypes that were expanded in thyroid above 0.001 mostly appeared in blood too.

Germline assignment: CDR1 SGHTA and CDR2 FQGNSA. There are 15 residues in the CDR3. V lost 5 bases to trimming and J lost 0 bases, with 13 bases between them. This receptor was identified in a woman in her forties or fifties with Graves' hyperthyroidism. This chain uses TRBV7-2 with TRBJ1-1, with D possibly being TRBD1 (5 bases). The material sequenced was blood. This CDR3 reads CASSDLGRMNTEAFL. CDR3 sequence (DNA): TGTGCCAGCAGCGACCTGGGACGGATGAACACTGAAGCTTTCCTT.